This entry lists 9 T cell receptor beta chains sequenced from one sample in a study of T cell changes during pregnancy in multiple sclerosis. Some clones are missing from TCRdb's copy, which holds only in-frame ones; the method was immunoSEQ multiplex PCR. The sample has fewer than 150,000 clones; around 97% are singletons. This material consisted of peripheral blood, taken after pregnancy. These TCRs come from a female donor with multiple sclerosis, enrolled in a pregnancy study.

CDR3 sequence reads: CASSPPIGGASYEQYF. CDR3 sequence (DNA): TGTGCCAGCTCACCACCGATTGGAGGGGCGAGCTACGAGCAGTACTTC. The V call is TRBV18, the J call TRBJ2-7; weak D call: TRBD2 (6 bases). The CDR3 length is 16 residues. Trimming left V 0 bases short and J 3 bases short, with 15 bases between. Germline CDR1 reads KGHSH; CDR2 reads LQKENI.

The chain recombines TRBV19 with TRBJ2-7; 8 bases match TRBD1. The length of the CDR3 is 13 residues. Germline CDR1 LNHDA, CDR2 SQIVND (reference sequence). The V and J ends lost 5 bases and 6 bases, in that order; junction bases with no gene match: 6. The CDR3 here is CASSARQGLEQYF. The DNA of the CDR3 is TGTGCCAGTAGTGCCCGACAGGGGCTCGAGCAGTACTTC.

The V call is TRBV29-1, the J call TRBJ2-2, with 7 positions matching TRBD2. Germline values: CDR1 SQVTM, CDR2 ANQGSEA. This CDR3 contains 14 residues. Trimming cost V 7 bases and J 5 bases; bases outside gene matches: 10. The CDR3 DNA sequence: TGCAGCGCCTGGGGGGGGGTCGGGACCGGGGAGCTGTTTTTT. Residues: CSAWGGVGTGELFF.

This chain links TRBV5-1 with TRBJ2-1; 7 bases are shared with TRBD2. This CDR3 has 15 residues. Germline assignment: CDR1 SGHRS and CDR2 YFSETQ. V shed 2 bases and J 5 bases; nucleotides not matched to a gene: 7. CDR3: CASSLLLASNNEQFF. The CDR3 nucleotides are TGCGCCAGCAGCTTACTACTAGCGTCGAACAATGAGCAGTTCTTC.

V gene TRBV4-2 combines with J gene TRBJ2-4; D unclear. In germline, CDR1 is LGHNA, CDR2 YNFKEQ. This CDR3 has 16 amino acids. V dropped 3 bases and J dropped 0 bases, with 12 bases sitting between them. The CDR3 spells CASSHIGEVAKNIQYF. CDR3 sequence (DNA): TGTGCCAGCAGCCACATAGGAGAGGTAGCCAAAAACATTCAGTACTTC.

The V and J genes are TRBV11-2 and TRBJ1-4, with D possibly TRBD1 on 5 matching bases. The CDR3 runs 16 residues. Germline V gene lookup returns CDR1 SGHAT and CDR2 FQNNGV. The V and J ends lost 5 bases and 0 bases respectively, with 13 bases between them. CDR3 nucleotide sequence: TGTGCCAGCAGCCGGGGGGACCTCGCAACTAATGAAAAACTGTTTTTT. Protein: CASSRGDLATNEKLFF.

This clone occurred once. The chain couples TRBV7-2 to TRBJ2-7; D gene unclear. This CDR3 region has 14 residues. The V and J ends lost 5 bases and 6 bases respectively, with 17 bases between them. The germline V gene encodes CDR1 SGHTA and CDR2 FQGNSA. CDR3 amino acids: CASSLSSPLIEQYF. In DNA, the CDR3 is TGTGCCAGCAGCCTGAGTAGTCCCTTGATCGAGCAGTACTTC.

This clone came up once. The CDR3 nucleotides read TGTGCCAGCAGCGTAATGGACAGGGCTGAGACCCAGTACTTC. Translating gives CASSVMDRAETQYF. The chain couples TRBV9 to TRBJ2-5, with TRBD1 matching over 8 bases. The CDR3 loop spans 14 amino acids. Germline V gene lookup returns CDR1 SGDLS and CDR2 YYNGEE. V lost 1 base and J lost 5; bases outside the gene matches: 4.

The chain links TRBV7-2 to TRBJ2-3; a possible D gene is TRBD1 (5 bases). Germline V gene data show CDR1 as SGHTA and CDR2 as FQGNSA. There are 15 residues in the CDR3. V was clipped by 5 bases and J by 2 bases, with 14 bases between them. The CDR3 region has the DNA TGTGCCAGCAGCCCCGTGCAGGGCCTCACAGATACGCAGTATTTT. The encoded protein is CASSPVQGLTDTQYF.